This entry features one T cell receptor (beta chain) sequence. The antigen remains undetermined. The length of the CDR3 is 16 residues. Trimming left V 6 bases short and J 0 bases short, with 15 bases between. Unique molecular identifiers tagged individual cDNA molecules. TCRdb re-called the 5' RACE reads with MiXCR, one entry per CDR3 protein. The repertoire consists of under 70,000 distinct CDR3 sequences, with 15% occurring once and the leading ten covering 8% to 10%. This specimen belongs to a study of early T cells in non-severe SARS-CoV-2 infection. Study-wide context: Chains stayed unpaired after sequencing of bulk RNA from unsorted whole blood.

General study findings and limits: CD4 and private specificities were missed by VDJdb matching, which favored anti-spike CD8 responses.

The origin of this receptor is an adult who was a healthcare worker with PCR-confirmed SARS-CoV-2 infection or an uninfected control (not recorded which). Sequenced here: whole blood, sampled at baseline. The chain employs TRBV12-3 or TRBV12-4 and TRBJ2-1; maybe TRBD1 (6 bases). CDR3 DNA: TGTGCCAGCAGGACCGACAGGAGAGGCTCCTACAATGAGCAGTTCTTC. Encoded protein: CASRTDRRGSYNEQFF.